The source of this TCR beta chain is a study of regulatory T cells in long-lasting Graves disease. Overall study findings and caveats: Shared public clonotypes totalled 2,500 to 3,500 in persistent patients, compared with some 920 in new patients.

V lost 2 bases to trimming and J lost 6 bases, with 7 bases between them. The CDR3 has 12 amino acids. The V gene's germline CDR1 is WNHNN and CDR2 SYGVQD (reference sequence). Relying on iRepertoire HTBI primers and Arm-PCR of CDR3 regions, the team built TCR beta libraries. TCRdb reprocessed the multiplex PCR reads with MiXCR, giving one entry per CDR3 protein. The sample has about 530,000 distinct CDR3 sequences, roughly a sixth seen once. The time point here: newly diagnosed GD, antithyroid drugs for less than 3 months. Isolated PBMC RNA provided the starting material for the TCR library. Of note for this clonotype: Antigen specificity is unknown.

These data are also associated with another study on T cells in Graves' hyperthyroidism and ophthalmopathy. That source notes: For Graves' hyperthyroidism to be stable, ophthalmopathy could not progress within 18 months. The primer set for the first-round RT-PCR of the TCR CDR3 was HTBI.

The TCR comes from a middle-aged woman with Graves disease. The V call is TRBV10-1, the J call TRBJ1-1; D is unclear. The input for sequencing was peripheral blood mononuclear cells (PBMCs), taken at new diagnosis, from a patient treated with antithyroid drugs. This CDR3 is CASSEGQAEAFF. The CDR3 DNA is TGCGCCAGCAGTGAGGGGCAGGCTGAAGCTTTCTTT.